A selection of T cell receptor beta chains follows, all from one sample in a study of metastatic and nonmetastatic thyroid tumors. TCRdb re-called the PCR reads via MiXCR. The data show about 56,000 clones, 25% to 35% seen once. Sequenced: blood. The receptors stem from a female donor with papillary thyroid cancer or a benign thyroid nodule (not recorded which). Some clones in this sample may be carry-over from other donors' samples. Each CDR3 is given with its conserved first and last residue. The D gene is left open where the match is weak. Some rows mark clone size as missing; the rest say once, few, many or name a class of expanded clone.

j_gene,v_gene,abundance,d_gene,CDR3nt,CDR3aa
TRBJ2-1,TRBV6-1,few,TRBD2,TGTGCCAGCAGTGAAGGGGGCGGGAGGTACAATGAGCAGTTCTTC,CASSEGGGRYNEQFF
TRBJ2-1,TRBV5-1,-,-,TGCGCCAGCAGCCCACACGACAATGAGCAGTTCTTC,CASSPHDNEQFF
TRBJ2-3,TRBV12-3/TRBV12-4,few,TRBD2,TGTGCCAGCAGTTCCCTCGGACTAGCGGGAGTTGGCCCAGATACGCAGTATTTT,CASSSLGLAGVGPDTQYF
TRBJ2-7,TRBV7-8,-,-,TGTGCCAGCAGCAGAGCCGGGACCGTCGTTCAGGGCGAGCAGTACTTC,CASSRAGTVVQGEQYF
TRBJ2-1,TRBV20-1,-,-,TGCAGTGCTAGCCGTTCGGGAGCAAAGTACAATGAGCAGTTCTTC,CSASRSGAKYNEQFF
TRBJ1-2,TRBV6-2/TRBV6-3,medium-sized,-,TGTGCCAGCAGTTACTCCGGGACGGCCTCTCTAAATTATGGCTACACCTTC,CASSYSGTASLNYGYTF
TRBJ1-2,TRBV20-1,-,TRBD1,TGCAGTGCTAGAAGGGACAGGGAGTATGGCTACACCTTC,CSARRDREYGYTF
TRBJ2-3,TRBV9,few,TRBD2,TGTGCCAGCAGCGTACCTAGCGGGGGGGCCCCAGATACGCAGTATTTT,CASSVPSGGAPDTQYF
TRBJ2-3,TRBV27,few,-,TGTGCCAGCAGTTTTTTGGGGTCAGATACGCAGTATTTT,CASSFLGSDTQYF
TRBJ2-3,TRBV15,many,TRBD1,TGTGCCACCAGCAGAGTGGGACAGGGGGCGCGGGGTACAGATACGCAGTATTTT,CATSRVGQGARGTDTQYF
TRBJ2-3,TRBV5-1,-,-,TGCGCCAGCAGCCCCGGAGGGACGGGGGGCACAGATACGCAGTATTTT,CASSPGGTGGTDTQYF
TRBJ1-6,TRBV4-1,-,-,TGCGCCAGCAGCCAAGACAAGGTCTCACCCCTCCACTTT,CASSQDKVSPLHF
TRBJ2-2,TRBV5-1,-,-,TGCGCCAGCAGCTCAGGAGGGGGGCCTGCGGGCACCGGGGAGCTGTTTTTT,CASSSGGGPAGTGELFF
TRBJ2-7,TRBV24-1,-,TRBD2,TGTGCCACCAGCGGACTAGCGGAGACCGAGCAGTACTTC,CATSGLAETEQYF
TRBJ2-7,TRBV20-1,-,TRBD1,TGCAGTGCTAGTGCACAGGGGGCAGGCACCGGGGAGCTGTACTTC,CSASAQGAGTGELYF
TRBJ2-7,TRBV5-1,-,TRBD1,TGCGCCAGCAGATTCGGACAGGGCCTGGACGAGCAGTACTTC,CASRFGQGLDEQYF
TRBJ2-7,TRBV6-1,-,TRBD1,TGTGCCAGCGCAGACAGGGGAGCCTACGAGCAGTACTTC,CASADRGAYEQYF
TRBJ1-1,TRBV19,-,TRBD1,TGTGCCAGTAGGTTCCGAGACAGGGGGCGGGTGGACACTGAAGCTTTCTTT,CASRFRDRGRVDTEAFF
TRBJ2-7,TRBV5-1,-,-,TGCGCCAGCAGCAGCGGCAGTTGGGCCTACGAGCAGTACTTC,CASSSGSWAYEQYF
TRBJ1-3,TRBV7-9,few,-,TGTGCCAGCAGCTTAGTTCCAGGGGAAGGAAACACCATATATTTT,CASSLVPGEGNTIYF
TRBJ2-3,TRBV4-1,once,-,TGCGCCAGCAGCCATGCAGGGCCAGATACGCAGTATTTT,CASSHAGPDTQYF
TRBJ2-6,TRBV19,-,-,TGTGCCAGTGGCAGGTTCTTCACCTCTGGGGCCAACGTCCTGACTTTC,CASGRFFTSGANVLTF
TRBJ2-1,TRBV11-1,few,-,TGTGCCAGCAGCTACGTGACTAGTCATGAGCAGTTCTTC,CASSYVTSHEQFF
TRBJ1-1,TRBV28,few,-,TGTGCCAGCAGTCTGGGATCCCGACGAAACACTGAAGCTTTCTTT,CASSLGSRRNTEAFF
TRBJ2-7,TRBV6-2/TRBV6-3,-,TRBD2,TGTGCCAGCAGTTACGTTGGGACTAGCGGGAGTTACGAGCAGTACTTC,CASSYVGTSGSYEQYF
TRBJ1-2,TRBV19,-,TRBD1,TGTGCCAGTAGTGTGACAGGGGGCGCCGGCTATGGCTACACCTTC,CASSVTGGAGYGYTF
TRBJ1-2,TRBV18,-,-,TGTGCCAGCTCACTCAGGGGCTCCACGGATGGCTACACCTTC,CASSLRGSTDGYTF
TRBJ2-7,TRBV28,-,-,TGTGCCAGCTCAGGGAACTCCTACGAGCAGTACTTC,CASSGNSYEQYF
TRBJ1-3,TRBV2,few,-,TGTGCCAGCAGTGGCGGGGGTAGTGGAAACACCATATATTTT,CASSGGGSGNTIYF
TRBJ2-7,TRBV11-1,-,TRBD1,TGTGCCAGCAGCCCGGGGACAGGGACCGCCTACGAGCAGTACTTC,CASSPGTGTAYEQYF
TRBJ2-3,TRBV7-8,-,-,TGTGCCAGCAGCTTCTCGACTGGACGGAGCACAGATACGCAGTATTTT,CASSFSTGRSTDTQYF
TRBJ2-1,TRBV11-1,-,-,TGTGCCAGCAGCACCCCTAGCGTTAGCAATGAGCAGTTCTTC,CASSTPSVSNEQFF
TRBJ1-1,TRBV6-4,-,-,TGTGCCAGCAGTGACCCGGGACTGACGAACACTGAAGCTTTCTTT,CASSDPGLTNTEAFF
TRBJ1-1,TRBV12-3/TRBV12-4,few,TRBD1,TGTGCCAGCACCCCGCGGGGACAGGGCACTGAAGCTTTCTTT,CASTPRGQGTEAFF
TRBJ2-5,TRBV30,many,-,TGTGCCTGGAGTGCCACCGGGGCTCGGGAGACCCAGTACTTC,CAWSATGARETQYF
TRBJ1-4,TRBV6-1,-,TRBD1,TGTGCCAGCAGTGAAGGCAGGGGGAAAGAAAAACTGTTTTTT,CASSEGRGKEKLFF
TRBJ2-7,TRBV19,-,-,TGTGCCAGTAACCCGACTGGCTCCTACGAGCAGTACTTC,CASNPTGSYEQYF
TRBJ1-2,TRBV4-3,-,-,TGCGCCAGCAGCCAAGTGGGGGCTTCGTTTGGCTACACCTTC,CASSQVGASFGYTF
TRBJ2-3,TRBV19,-,TRBD2,TGTGCCAGTAGTATGGGGACTAGCGGGCCCACAGATACGCAGTATTTT,CASSMGTSGPTDTQYF
TRBJ1-2,TRBV9,many,TRBD1,TGTGCCAGCAGCCCCTCGGGACAGGCAAACTATGGCTACACCTTC,CASSPSGQANYGYTF
TRBJ2-7,TRBV5-1,-,TRBD2,TGCGCCAGCAGCCCTACCCGGGGACTAGTCCTCTGGGAGCAGTACTTC,CASSPTRGLVLWEQYF
TRBJ2-5,TRBV10-3,few,TRBD1,TGTGCCATCAGTAGAGACAGGGGGCTTCAAGAGACCCAGTACTTC,CAISRDRGLQETQYF
TRBJ2-1,TRBV28,few,TRBD2,TGTGCCAGCAGTCCCCTAGCGGGAGGGGGCAATGAGCAGTTCTTC,CASSPLAGGGNEQFF
TRBJ2-3,TRBV20-1,-,-,TGCAGTGCTAGAGACTCGTATACGCAGTATTTT,CSARDSYTQYF
TRBJ1-2,TRBV7-8,medium-sized,TRBD1,TGTGCCAGCAGCCTACAGGGGACCCTCGTCTATGGCTACACCTTC,CASSLQGTLVYGYTF
TRBJ1-2,TRBV19,few,-,TGTGCCAGTAGTGTCGGGAAGGGCTACACCTTC,CASSVGKGYTF
TRBJ1-3,TRBV30,once,TRBD1,TGTGCCTGGGACAGGGGCTCTGGAAACACCATATATTTT,CAWDRGSGNTIYF
TRBJ1-2,TRBV6-1,-,-,TGTGCCAGCAGTCCTGAGGGCAGGGGCCACTATGGCTACACCTTC,CASSPEGRGHYGYTF
TRBJ1-2,TRBV28,medium-sized,-,TGTGCCAGCAGTTCCGGGACTTGGCTTGGCTACACCTTC,CASSSGTWLGYTF
TRBJ1-2,TRBV9,-,TRBD1,TGTGCCAGCAGCTTTACAGGGGGCAACTATGGCTACACCTTC,CASSFTGGNYGYTF
TRBJ2-1,TRBV20-1,-,TRBD2,TGCAGTGTCGAAAGGAGCGGGACCGCCTACAATGAGCAGTTCTTC,CSVERSGTAYNEQFF
TRBJ2-3,TRBV2,-,TRBD2,TGTGCCAGCAGAGGGACTAGCGGGAGCCCGACAGATACGCAGTATTTT,CASRGTSGSPTDTQYF
TRBJ2-2,TRBV19,few,-,TGTGCCAGTACCACCACCCAGGCAGACACCGGGGAGCTGTTTTTT,CASTTTQADTGELFF
TRBJ2-7,TRBV6-1,-,-,TGTGCCAGCAGCCAGGAGGGGTACGAGCAGTACTTC,CASSQEGYEQYF
TRBJ1-1,TRBV4-2,-,-,TGTGCCAGCAGCCAAGCAACAGGTGTGAACACTGAAGCTTTCTTT,CASSQATGVNTEAFF
TRBJ1-3,TRBV9,-,TRBD1,TGTGCCAGCAGCGACCGGACAGGGGAGCACACCATATATTTT,CASSDRTGEHTIYF